The next 2 T cell receptor beta chains were all read from a single sample in a study of OX40 agonist ivuxolimab in advanced cancers. Profiling relied on immunoSEQ multiplex PCR, and the TCRdb table lists in-frame clones only, not all of them. The sample has around 70,000 clones, 85% seen once. The sample here was CD4+ or CD8+ T cells sorted from blood, taken in a trial of the OX40 agonist ivuxolimab. Every receptor here comes from an adult with an advanced solid tumor such as melanoma, head and neck, liver or kidney cancer.

The chain employs TRBV28 and TRBJ1-2, with D perhaps TRBD1 (6 bases). From germline, CDR1 is MDHEN and CDR2 SYDVKM. CDR3 length: 17 residues. V lost 5 bases and J lost 6, with 25 bases in between. The CDR3 protein is CASSLTTGSGLLDGYTF. The CDR3 DNA follows: TGTGCCAGCAGTCTCACCACAGGGTCCGGGTTATTAGATGGCTACACCTTC.

V usage is TRBV9 and J usage is TRBJ2-5; D unclear. The V gene lost 1 base and the J gene lost 5 bases, with 12 bases spanning the gap. Germline V lookup: CDR1 SGDLS, CDR2 YYNGEE. The CDR3 is 14 residues long. CDR3 region: CASSVNEWWETQYF. In DNA, the CDR3 is TGTGCCAGCAGCGTAAATGAGTGGTGGGAGACCCAGTACTTC.